This T cell receptor beta chain was identified in a study of vaccination effects on CD4 cells after COVID-19. Study results and limitations: The vaccine-induced clones of healthy vaccinees included only 1 of 255 that cross-reacted with common cold coronaviruses.

With respect to this clone: Its matching antigen is unknown.

CD4+ T cells specific for antigen were expanded with viral peptide pools by the ViraFEST assay before sequencing. Once cultured for 9 to 11 days, the cells underwent separation to obtain CD4+ T cells. Vaccinees lacked prior SARS-CoV-2 infection and tested negative for nucleocapsid antibodies. Sequenced by immunoSEQ multiplex PCR; TCRdb stores in-frame clones only, minus some. The sample has 35,000 to 45,000 clones; around 78% are singletons. The receptor comes from a human donor who received a COVID-19 vaccine. Material: CD4+ T cells from PBMCs cultured with SARS-CoV-2 spike peptides, obtained before COVID-19 vaccination.

The CDR3 nucleotides are TGTGCCTGGAGCCTAGAGGGGGACACAACTAATGAAAAACTGTTTTTT. It codes for CAWSLEGDTTNEKLFF. This chain connects TRBV30 to TRBJ1-4; maybe TRBD1 (6 bases). Per the germline V gene, CDR1 is GTSNPN and CDR2 is SVGIG (reference sequence). The CDR3 consists of 16 residues. The ends were cut back, 3 bases at V and 0 bases at J, with 14 bases in the middle. Combining the CDR3 with reference TRBV30 and TRBJ1-4 gives the whole variable domain SQTIHQWPATLVQPVGSPLSLECTVEGTSNPNLYWYRQAAGRGLQLLFYSVGIGQISSEVPQNLSASRPQDRQFILSSKKLLLSDSGFYLCAWSLEGDTTNEKLFFGSGTQLSVL.